The 26 T cell receptor beta chains below were found in one sample sequenced in a study of T cell changes during pregnancy in multiple sclerosis. TCRdb's table, derived via immunoSEQ multiplex PCR, lists solely in-frame clones and lacks some. The table lists roughly 68,000 clones, about 91% of them singletons, with around 1.3% in the top ten. Material: peripheral blood, obtained in the second trimester of pregnancy. The receptors were sampled from a female donor in good health, enrolled as a control in a pregnancy study.

This clone was seen a few times. The CDR3 region is CASSEAPDRGLNGYTF. CDR3 nucleotides: TGTGCCAGCAGTGAAGCCCCGGACAGGGGATTGAATGGCTACACCTTC. The chain is built from TRBV6-1 and TRBJ1-2; 9 nucleotides align to TRBD1. The CDR3 totals 16 residues. V trimming: 0 bases; J trimming: 6 bases; junction bases outside the gene matches: 8. Germline lookup yields CDR1 MNHNS and CDR2 SASEGT.

This clone occurred a few times. The chain links TRBV14 to TRBJ1-1; tentative D call: TRBD1 (5 bases). V lost 4 bases to trimming and J lost 11 bases, with 17 bases between them. Germline CDR1 and CDR2: SGHDN and FVKESK. The CDR3 is 13 residues long. This CDR3 is CASSLMARQRAFF. The CDR3 region has the DNA TGTGCCAGCAGCCTAATGGCCCGACAGAGGGCTTTCTTT.

The chain employs TRBV9 and TRBJ2-3, with TRBD2 identical over 10 bases. Trimming took 4 bases from V and 3 from J; bases not matched to a gene: 5. This CDR3 is 15 amino acids long. Germline values: CDR1 SGDLS, CDR2 YYNGEE. The CDR3 protein is CASSRTSGITDTQYF. Written as DNA, the CDR3 is TGTGCCAGCAGCCGAACTAGCGGGATAACAGATACGCAGTATTTT. The whole variable domain, remainder taken from reference TRBV9 and TRBJ2-3, is DSGVTQTPKHLITATGQRVTLRCSPRSGDLSVYWYQQSLDQGLQFLIQYYNGEERAKGNILERFSAQQFPDLHSELNLSSLELGDSALYFCASSRTSGITDTQYFGPGTRLTVL.

This clone was detected only once. The CDR3 DNA sequence: TGCGCCAGCAGCCAAGAGGGGACTAGCATGACAGATACGCAGTATTTT. Amino acids: CASSQEGTSMTDTQYF. The V call is TRBV4-3, the J call TRBJ2-3; 9 bases agree with TRBD2. The V and J ends lost 0 bases and 3 bases, in that order; junction bases with no gene match: 4. Per germline, CDR1 LGHNA and CDR2 YSLEER. This CDR3 is built from 16 residues.

The chain uses TRBV7-9 and TRBJ1-1; D unclear. This CDR3 is built from 13 residues. Germline values: CDR1 SEHNR, CDR2 FQNEAQ (reference sequence). Deletions cut 7 bases from V and 4 bases from J, with 13 bases between. For the CDR3, the DNA is TGTGCCAGCACCCTACAAGAGGGCACTGAAGCTTTCTTT. Its translation: CASTLQEGTEAFF.

V and J are TRBV7-9 and TRBJ2-1, with TRBD2 matching over 16 bases. The CDR3 extends over 15 amino acids. The J segment lost 9 bases and the V segment lost 5 bases, leaving 4 bases of the junction unmatched. Germline V gives CDR1 SEHNR, CDR2 FQNEAQ (reference sequence). CDR3 in amino acids: CASSLGLAGGLEQFF. CDR3 nucleotides: TGTGCCAGCAGCCTGGGACTAGCGGGAGGGCTTGAGCAGTTCTTC.

The chain employs TRBV5-6 and TRBJ2-1; maybe TRBD2 (5 bases). V was cut by 7 bases and J by 9 bases, with 17 bases left in between. This CDR3 is built from 13 residues. Germline-derived CDR1 and CDR2 are SGHDT and YYEEEE. The CDR3 nucleotides are TGTGCCAGCCAGCAGGAGTCCGGGGTTGAGCAGTTCTTC. It translates to CASQQESGVEQFF.

V and J are TRBV7-9 and TRBJ2-3; D ambiguous. The CDR3 spans 15 residues. V was clipped by 7 bases and J by 6 bases, with 20 bases between them. Germline V gene sequence: CDR1 SEHNR, CDR2 FQNEAQ (reference sequence). CDR3 sequence reads: CASTNRPTTEDTQYF. For the CDR3, the DNA is TGTGCCAGCACCAACCGGCCTACCACAGAGGATACGCAGTATTTT. Filled out from reference TRBV7-9 and TRBJ2-3, the complete variable domain reads DTGVSQNPRHKITKRGQNVTFRCDPISEHNRLYWYRQTLGQGPEFLTYFQNEAQLEKSRLLSDRFSAERPKGSFSTLEIQRTEQGDSAMYLCASTNRPTTEDTQYFGPGTRLTVL.

The chain combines TRBV5-1 with TRBJ1-4, with 9 bases that match TRBD1. Trimming took 1 base from V and 3 from J; bases not matched to a gene: 1. Germline V gene data show CDR1 as SGHRS and CDR2 as YFSETQ. The CDR3 has 15 residues. The CDR3 sequence: CASSLTGGPNEKLFF. In nucleotides, the CDR3 is TGCGCCAGCAGCTTGACAGGGGGCCCTAATGAAAAACTGTTTTTT.

This clone was seen a single time. The chain employs TRBV7-6 and TRBJ2-7; perhaps TRBD1 as D (5 bases). V lost 1 base to trimming and J lost 2 bases, with 6 bases between them. Per germline, CDR1 SGHVS and CDR2 FNYEAQ. The CDR3 covers 13 residues. The chain's CDR3 is CASSLGRAYEQYF. As DNA, the CDR3 is TGTGCCAGCAGCTTAGGCAGGGCCTACGAGCAGTACTTC.

This rearrangement joins TRBV9 to TRBJ1-5, with D maybe TRBD1 (6 bases). V was trimmed by 3 bases and J by 7 bases, leaving 14 bases between them. This CDR3 region has 14 residues. Per the germline V gene, CDR1 is SGDLS and CDR2 is YYNGEE. CDR3 nucleotide sequence: TGTGCCAGCAGCGAACAGGGATCCGGGCAGCCCCAGCATTTT. Translating it yields CASSEQGSGQPQHF.

The rearrangement uses TRBV2 and TRBJ2-2; 9 bases are a match to TRBD1. The CDR3 runs to 13 residues. Germline CDR1 is SNHLY and CDR2 is FYNNEI. V shed 9 bases, J shed 4 bases, and the junction held 3 bases outside the gene matches. The CDR3 protein is CASNRGLTGELFF. The CDR3 bases are TGTGCCAGTAACAGGGGGCTCACCGGGGAGCTGTTTTTT.

This chain connects TRBV28 to TRBJ2-1; 11 bases are shared with TRBD1. Germline CDR1 and CDR2: MDHEN and SYDVKM. With V trimmed by 4 bases and J by 9 bases, 8 bases remained unmatched. The CDR3 extends over 15 amino acids. The CDR3 loop reads CASSWGQGVTGEQFF. The CDR3 coding sequence is TGTGCCAGCAGTTGGGGACAGGGGGTAACCGGTGAGCAGTTCTTC.

This clone was observed a single time. J is TRBJ2-1 and V is TRBV5-1; 10 bases map to TRBD1. This CDR3 region has 13 residues. Trimming took 3 bases from V and 10 from J; bases not matched to a gene: 4. The germline V gene encodes CDR1 SGHRS and CDR2 YFSETQ. This CDR3 is CASSSGQGSEQFF. The CDR3 DNA is TGCGCCAGCAGCTCGGGACAGGGGAGCGAGCAGTTCTTC.

CDR3 residues: CASRSTVHPYEQYF. Written as DNA, the CDR3 is TGTGCCAGTCGGTCGACAGTTCACCCCTACGAGCAGTACTTC. The rearrangement links TRBV27 to TRBJ2-7, with D possibly being TRBD1 (5 bases). Germline-derived CDR1 and CDR2 are MNHEY and SMNVEV (reference sequence). V lost 9 bases, J lost 2 bases, and 17 bases lay in between. This CDR3 comprises 14 residues.

The V gene is TRBV28, the J gene TRBJ2-1, with D maybe TRBD1 (6 bases). Trimming pared 6 bases from V and 2 bases from J, leaving 17 bases between. There are 16 residues in the CDR3. The germline CDR1 and CDR2 sequences are MDHEN and SYDVKM. CDR3 loop: CASSRARDIAYNEQFF. The CDR3 coding sequence is TGTGCCAGCAGCCGTGCCCGGGACATAGCCTACAATGAGCAGTTCTTC.

V gene TRBV5-1 combines with J gene TRBJ2-7, with D unclear. This CDR3 has 14 amino acids. The V and J ends lost 0 bases and 3 bases respectively, with 10 bases between them. Germline V gives CDR1 SGHRS, CDR2 YFSETQ. The CDR3 spells CASSLGASVYEQYF. CDR3 DNA sequence: TGCGCCAGCAGCTTGGGAGCGTCCGTCTACGAGCAGTACTTC.

The rearrangement uses TRBV7-9 and TRBJ2-1; the match to TRBD2 covers 9 bases. In germline, CDR1 is SEHNR, CDR2 FQNEAQ (reference sequence). Germline trimming cut 4 bases from V and 7 bases from J; bases unmatched to any gene: 11. The CDR3 extends over 16 amino acids. CDR3 region: CASSSGGGRALNEQFF. CDR3 DNA: TGTGCCAGCAGCTCTGGTGGCGGGAGGGCCCTAAATGAGCAGTTCTTC.

The chain links TRBV7-2 to TRBJ2-7, with no clear D. This CDR3 has 13 residues. CDR1 is SGHTA, CDR2 FQGNSA, per germline. Trimming pared 5 bases from V and 2 bases from J, leaving 10 bases between. CDR3 DNA: TGTGCCAGCAGCGTACACAAAACCTACGAGCAGTACTTC. This codes for CASSVHKTYEQYF.

This chain joins TRBV5-1 and TRBJ2-5; TRBD2 matches at 8 bases. Germline V gene sequence: CDR1 SGHRS, CDR2 YFSETQ. The CDR3 runs to 14 residues. The V and J ends lost 4 bases and 4 bases, in that order; junction bases with no gene match: 6. In nucleotides, the CDR3 is TGCGCCAGCAGCCCGTCGGCGGGAGGAGAGACCCAGTACTTC. It yields the protein CASSPSAGGETQYF.

The chain carries TRBV15 and TRBJ2-2; no reliable D call. This CDR3 spans 13 amino acids. The V gene lost 1 base and the J gene lost 7 bases, with 7 bases spanning the gap. CDR1 is LNHNV, CDR2 YYDKDF, per germline (reference sequence). CDR3 DNA: TGTGCCACCAGCAGAGTGCAGGACGGGGAGCTGTTTTTT. Encoded protein: CATSRVQDGELFF.

The V gene is TRBV19, the J gene TRBJ2-1; tentatively, D is TRBD2 (5 bases). Germline V lookup: CDR1 LNHDA, CDR2 SQIVND (reference sequence). The CDR3 runs 13 residues. V was trimmed by 1 base and J by 7 bases, leaving 8 bases between them. The CDR3 is CASSIARVNEQFF. CDR3 sequence (DNA): TGTGCCAGTAGTATAGCGAGGGTTAATGAGCAGTTCTTC.

The chain links TRBV5-1 to TRBJ2-4; TRBD2 agrees at 8 bases. The junction had 5 bases not matched to a gene; V was cut back by 0 bases and J by 9 bases. Per the germline V gene, CDR1 is SGHRS and CDR2 is YFSETQ. The CDR3 consists of 14 residues. DNA of the CDR3: TGCGCCAGCAGCTTGGACCGGGAGGGGGGCATTCAGTACTTC. Protein sequence: CASSLDREGGIQYF. Full variable domain (missing parts from reference TRBV5-1 and TRBJ2-4): KAGVTQTPRYLIKTRGQQVTLSCSPISGHRSVSWYQQTPGQGLQFLFEYFSETQRNKGNFPGRFSGRQFSNSRSEMNVSTLELGDSALYLCASSLDREGGIQYFGAGTRLSVL.

This sequence joins TRBV25-1 and TRBJ2-2; TRBD1 matches 8 bases. The CDR3 extends over 15 amino acids. Looked up from germline, CDR1 is MGHDK and CDR2 is SYGVNS. The junction had 5 bases not matched to a gene; V was cut back by 3 bases and J by 5 bases. DNA for the CDR3: TGTGCCAGCAGTGACAGGACAGGGAGGACCGGGGAGCTGTTTTTT. This gives the protein CASSDRTGRTGELFF.

The V call is TRBV29-1, the J call TRBJ2-1; D is perhaps TRBD1 (5 bases). CDR1 and CDR2 (germline): SQVTM, ANQGSEA. The CDR3 has 13 residues. Trimming removed 6 bases from V and 2 bases from J, with 11 bases in between. The CDR3: CSVYLTAYNEQFF. The DNA of the CDR3 is TGCAGCGTGTACTTGACAGCCTACAATGAGCAGTTCTTC.

This chain connects TRBV28 to TRBJ2-7; 8 nucleotides line up with TRBD2. V trimming: 7 bases; J trimming: 3 bases; junction bases outside the gene matches: 17. Germline loops: CDR1 MDHEN, CDR2 SYDVKM. This CDR3 comprises 17 residues. The CDR3 is CASTTGGEIPQGYEQYF. The CDR3, as DNA: TGTGCCAGCACCACCGGGGGGGAAATACCCCAGGGCTACGAGCAGTACTTC.